This T cell receptor (beta chain) was observed in a study of blood T cells in healthy people across ages. The CDR3 extends over 14 amino acids. Looked up from germline, CDR1 is SGHRS and CDR2 is YFSETQ. Combining a sample-barcoded 5' primer with a J-beta primer mix, a second PCR ran for 7 to 11 cycles. MiXCR, applied by TCRdb to the 5' RACE reads, yields one record per CDR3 protein. Among around 1,000,000 distinct CDR3 sequences listed, almost 25% were seen once. This clonotype appeared many times. The junction departs from the called germline gene at one end, perhaps through a read error. The same specimen was also included in a second study, on T cells of mothers and their children.

The clonotype originates from a girl aged 2-15 years in good health. Sample: blood. The chain couples TRBV5-1 to TRBJ2-5, with TRBD1 identical over 8 bases. The chain's CDR3 is CASSFQGAQETQYF. The CDR3 coding sequence is TGTGCCAGCAGCTTCCAGGGGGCCCAAGAGACCCAGTACTTC.